This T cell receptor (beta chain) was retrieved from a study of beta chain features in type 1 diabetes (dated by TCRdb to 2016 to 2018). Concerning the study at large: Mean age, gender distribution, total cell number and subset yield were not different between patients and healthy donors. In the study, recently diagnosed type 1 diabetes patients and matched healthy donors were compared on the TCRB repertoires of their sorted circulating CD4+ T cell subsets. Across all samples, 107,917,701 sorted cells were examined, and cell number per subset correlated strongly with RNA yield. Regulatory and stem cell-like memory subsets were obtained from only 8 patients and about eight healthy donors, while naive and central memory subsets were obtained from all 30 or so donors. Study-level results and caveats: PCR may preferentially amplify shorter templates, but because patient and control samples were amplified and corrected together, any resulting skew would affect both groups equally. Only small numbers of individuals were included in the HLA sub-analyses, which left unresolved whether HLA type had any influence on TCRB rearrangement. Because cDNA was sequenced instead of genomic DNA, activated cells with high expression could be over-represented, although the groups did not differ in activation or CD3 levels. Fewer insertions and more nucleotide deletions at VDJ recombination sites were observed in patients with type 1 diabetes, implying thymic rearrangement abnormalities. A moderate but significant shortening of TCRB CDR3 length was observed in type 1 diabetes patients in all four CD4+ subsets. Naive, central memory and regulatory TCRB repertoires appeared more similar among patients than among healthy donors.

This clone was recorded a few times. Its specific antigen is unknown. Base qualities are missing; no much larger clone stands one base away. Trimming removed 5 bases from V and 5 bases from J; the gene matches leave 8 bases unexplained. The CDR1 and CDR2 encoded by the germline V gene (reference sequence) are LNHDA and SQIVND. The CDR3 spans 14 residues, from the cysteine through the phenylalanine. Just the 42-base CDR3 DNA is kept, in frame starting at base 1. The entire isolated RNA was reverse transcribed using the High Capacity cDNA Reverse Transcription Kit, and thus expressed TCRB transcripts were sequenced. Deep immunoSEQ sequencing was applied to naive, central memory and regulatory T cell samples, giving an average of approximately 4 million total reads per sample. Sorted cells were lysed in RLT buffer and RNA was extracted with DNase-treated RNeasy Micro or Mini kits, depending on cell number. Each cell subset was processed separately to prevent cross-contamination, with patient and healthy donor samples processed together. TCRB sequences were amplified from cDNA with the immunoSEQ multiplex PCR, producing 87-bp fragments spanning the CDR3 region. The amplicons were sequenced using the Illumina HiSeq platform. Regarding the original processing steps: PCR bias was corrected computationally using synthetic template baselines, and reads within Hamming distance 2 were collapsed, with unmergeable singletons discarded. By aligning reads against IMGT, V, D and J genes, CDR3 length, and insertions or deletions at six rearrangement sites were assigned. Clonotype counts were normalized to sorted cell number within each subset before computing true diversity and Gini coefficients with the tcR R package. The overlap coefficient, calculated on TCRB nucleotide sequences, was used to quantify repertoire sharing. Out-of-frame TCRB sequences from naive cells were analyzed as a proxy for the pre-selection repertoire. As stored in TCRdb, this immuneACCESS dataset retains in-frame rearrangements with V and J assigned. A fraction of the clones does not appear; measured against another copy, unresolved V genes explain less than half of the discrepancy, and the remainder lacks a known reason. V and J calls and clone size come straight from that table; D and trimming were deduced from the DNA. In all, the sample holds a few hundred thousand clones, and about 20% of those were seen once. Jointly, the top ten make up approximately 0.041% of the sample.

Each donor gave one peripheral blood draw, approximately 100 mL on average, collected into heparinised tubes. Naive, central memory, regulatory and stem cell-like memory CD4+ T cells were sorted on a BD FACSAria II using a panel including CD45RO, CCR7, CD25, CD127, CD95 and CD27. All sorted populations exceeded 95% purity. PBMCs were isolated immediately by Lymphoprep density gradient centrifugation and stained directly without culture. So that batch effects would be minimized, each experiment stained and sorted samples in pairs, pairing one healthy donor with one patient. Rearrangement joined TRBV19 to TRBJ2-5, with 7 bases matching TRBD1. This clonotype originated in a woman in her late teens or twenties in good health. Source material: naive CD4+ T cells from blood. Per the publication, the cell subset or site label means: true naive CD4+ T cells. Here the CDR3 is given as CASSSPGQRETQYF. The nucleotide sequence reads as follows: TGTGCCAGTAGTTCACCGGGACAGAGGGAGACCCAGTACTTC.